Below, 32 T cell receptor beta chains from the same sample are listed, as sequenced in a study of CD4+ T cells in melanoma. Clones were read by immunoSEQ multiplex PCR, and TCRdb kept only the in-frame ones, dropping some. The data show more than 15,000 clones, with 65% to 85% seen just once and approximately 12% held by the top ten. Sequenced: cells from a culture (not recorded whether cultured in vitro). The receptors were sampled from a human donor with melanoma.

The CDR3: CASSLDPDLAGEQFF. CDR3 bases: TGTGCCAGCAGCTTAGACCCAGATCTAGCGGGGGAGCAGTTCTTC. The J gene is TRBJ2-1, the V gene TRBV11-2, with 9 bases matching TRBD2. Germline CDR1 SGHAT, CDR2 FQNNGV. This CDR3 contains 15 residues. V lost 0 bases and J lost 10; bases outside the gene matches: 7.

The V call is TRBV6-1, the J call TRBJ1-4; D call uncertain. Trimming shortened V by 2 bases and J by 8 bases, and 12 bases separated the two germline ends. The CDR3 contains 14 residues. Germline CDR1 is MNHNS and CDR2 is SASEGT. The CDR3 DNA is TGTGCCAGCAGTGAATTTGGGGTTGAAGAAAAACTGTTTTTT. Protein product: CASSEFGVEEKLFF.

The chain couples TRBV9 to TRBJ2-7; D is tentatively TRBD1 or TRBD2 (6 bases each). Germline V gives CDR1 SGDLS, CDR2 YYNGEE. The CDR3 extends over 15 amino acids. V lost 1 base to trimming and J lost 3 bases, with 14 bases between them. This chain's CDR3 is CASSVRGDLNYEQYF. In nucleotides, the CDR3 is TGTGCCAGCAGCGTAAGGGGGGACTTAAACTACGAGCAGTACTTC.

This clone was counted a single time. The chain recombines TRBV5-1 with TRBJ1-1; D gene uncertain. The CDR3 loop spans 13 amino acids. V was shortened by 0 bases and J by 8 bases, with 11 bases between the two germline ends. Germline loops: CDR1 SGHRS, CDR2 YFSETQ. The CDR3 protein is CASSLASGPEAFF. As DNA, the CDR3 is TGCGCCAGCAGCTTGGCCTCCGGGCCAGAAGCTTTCTTT. Full variable domain (rest looked up from reference TRBV5-1 and TRBJ1-1): KAGVTQTPRYLIKTRGQQVTLSCSPISGHRSVSWYQQTPGQGLQFLFEYFSETQRNKGNFPGRFSGRQFSNSRSEMNVSTLELGDSALYLCASSLASGPEAFFGQGTRLTVV.

The chain carries TRBV5-1 and TRBJ1-1; 8 nucleotides line up with TRBD1. The CDR3 spans 18 residues. Germline CDR1 and CDR2: SGHRS and YFSETQ. After removal of 4 bases from V and 2 bases from J, the junction contained 16 bases not matched to a gene. In nucleotides, the CDR3 is TGCGCCAGCAGCGCCCGACAGGGGCAGGCGGTACGAAACACTGAAGCTTTCTTT. It yields the protein CASSARQGQAVRNTEAFF.

This clone was observed a single time. The J gene is TRBJ2-7, the V gene TRBV6-1; 7 nucleotides agree with TRBD1. V gave up 2 bases and J gave up 4 bases; unmatched junction bases: 8. The length of the CDR3 is 15 residues. Germline V CDR1 and CDR2: MNHNS, SASEGT. The chain's CDR3 is CASSESGTATYEQYF. DNA for the CDR3: TGTGCCAGCAGTGAATCTGGGACAGCTACATACGAGCAGTACTTC.

This clone was picked up one time. The V gene is TRBV7-9, the J gene TRBJ2-7; a weak D match, TRBD2 (5 bases). With 1 base removed from V and 0 bases from J, the gap between germline ends came to 7 bases. The CDR3 has 14 amino acids. Per germline, CDR1 SEHNR and CDR2 FQNEAQ (reference sequence). The CDR3 DNA is TGTGCCAGCAGCTTAGATGGGAGCTCCTACGAGCAGTACTTC. Its protein product is CASSLDGSSYEQYF.

The rearrangement joins TRBV5-1 to TRBJ2-2; the D is unclear. The germline V gene encodes CDR1 SGHRS and CDR2 YFSETQ. This CDR3 is 16 amino acids long. Trimming pared 0 bases from V and 4 bases from J, leaving 13 bases between. The CDR3 is CASSLERLASTGELFF. The CDR3 DNA reads TGCGCCAGCAGCTTGGAGCGCCTGGCTTCCACCGGGGAGCTGTTTTTT. Based on the CDR3 plus reference TRBV5-1 and TRBJ2-2, the full variable domain is KAGVTQTPRYLIKTRGQQVTLSCSPISGHRSVSWYQQTPGQGLQFLFEYFSETQRNKGNFPGRFSGRQFSNSRSEMNVSTLELGDSALYLCASSLERLASTGELFFGEGSRLTVL.

The chain recombines TRBV4-1 with TRBJ2-5; D is ambiguous. V was pared by 4 bases and J by 7 bases, with 13 bases between. CDR3 length: 13 amino acids. In germline, CDR1 is MGHRA, CDR2 YSYEKL. The CDR3 DNA sequence: TGCGCCAGCAGCCCCCTGGGAATGGGGACCCAGTACTTC. This sequence encodes CASSPLGMGTQYF.

By share of the sample, this clone is medium-sized (0.01 to 0.1%). The rearrangement joins TRBV6-5 to TRBJ2-7; D is perhaps TRBD1 (5 bases). Per germline, CDR1 MNHEY and CDR2 SVGAGI. The CDR3 is 13 amino acids. Trimming stripped 4 bases from V and 4 bases from J, with 11 bases between. The CDR3 region is CASSSGRQYEQYF. Written as DNA, the CDR3 is TGTGCCAGCAGTTCAGGGCGTCAGTACGAGCAGTACTTC.

This clone was picked up a small number of times. The J gene is TRBJ1-1, the V gene TRBV27, with 7 bases identical to TRBD1. In germline, CDR1 is MNHEY, CDR2 SMNVEV (reference sequence). The CDR3 is 14 residues long. The trim removed 5 bases at V and 0 bases at J, leaving 3 bases unmatched. DNA for the CDR3: TGTGCCAGCAGTGCGGACAGGATGAACACTGAAGCTTTCTTT. It yields the protein CASSADRMNTEAFF.

The CDR3 spells CASSEYGNIQYF. The CDR3 nucleotides read TGTGCCAGCAGTGAATATGGGAACATTCAGTACTTC. The V and J genes are TRBV6-1 and TRBJ2-4; D gene unclear. In germline, CDR1 is MNHNS, CDR2 SASEGT. Trimming took off 2 bases at V and 7 bases at J, with 6 bases between the two ends. The CDR3 length is 12 residues.

This clone was counted only a few times. CDR3 loop: CASSHVGVVNQPQHF. The DNA of the CDR3 is TGTGCCAGCAGCCATGTAGGGGTGGTGAATCAGCCCCAGCATTTT. The genes are TRBV4-2 and TRBJ1-5; perhaps TRBD1 as D (5 bases). V lost 3 bases and J lost 4, with 13 bases in between. This CDR3 has 15 amino acids. Germline V gene lookup returns CDR1 LGHNA and CDR2 YNFKEQ.

V and J are TRBV2 and TRBJ2-1, with TRBD2 identical over 7 bases. With 6 bases clipped from V and 7 bases from J, the junction kept 9 bases outside the gene matches. This CDR3 spans 14 amino acids. Per the germline V gene, CDR1 is SNHLY and CDR2 is FYNNEI. The CDR3 loop reads CASSNTRSGNEQFF. The CDR3 nucleotides are TGTGCCAGCAGCAACACCCGTAGCGGGAATGAGCAGTTCTTC.

V usage is TRBV6-6 and J usage is TRBJ1-2; the D gene is possibly TRBD1 (6 bases). CDR3 length equals 14 residues. V lost 6 bases to trimming and J lost 8 bases, with 19 bases between them. The germline V gene has CDR1 MNHNY and CDR2 SVGAGI (reference sequence). The CDR3 DNA sequence: TGTGCCAGCAGGCGTACAGGGCATCGATACGGCTACACCTTC. It codes for CASRRTGHRYGYTF.

V is TRBV5-1 and J is TRBJ2-4; no clear D. Germline lookup yields CDR1 SGHRS and CDR2 YFSETQ. This CDR3 contains 16 residues. V dropped 0 bases and J dropped 1 base, with 11 bases sitting between them. In DNA, the CDR3 is TGCGCCAGCAGCTTGGACGCGGTACGGGCCAAAAACATTCAGTACTTC. This codes for CASSLDAVRAKNIQYF.

V gene TRBV19 combines with J gene TRBJ2-5; D unclear. CDR1 and CDR2 from the germline V gene are LNHDA and SQIVND (reference sequence). Trimming removed 3 bases at V and 7 bases at J, with 12 bases between. The CDR3 has 13 amino acids. The DNA for the CDR3 is TGTGCCAGTAGTATGGTTCTCCTTGGGACCCAGTACTTC. It specifies CASSMVLLGTQYF.

The chain is built from TRBV21-1 and TRBJ1-1; TRBD1 is the table's D call, not checked against the DNA. TRBV21-1 is marked as a pseudogene. This CDR3 has 14 amino acids. The CDR3 region has the DNA TGTGCCAGCAGCGAAACAGGGGAGAACACTGAAGCTTTCTTT. Encoded protein: CASSETGENTEAFF.

This clone was observed a few times. The V gene is TRBV5-4, the J gene TRBJ1-1, with D possibly being TRBD1 (6 bases). The CDR3 consists of 15 residues. With 7 bases removed from V and 0 bases from J, the gap between germline ends came to 16 bases. Germline CDR1 and CDR2: SGHNT and YYREEE (reference sequence). DNA of the CDR3: TGTGCCAGCCGACGAGGTGGACAGATGAACACTGAAGCTTTCTTT. Its protein is CASRRGGQMNTEAFF.

This clone was counted a single time. The chain couples TRBV7-8 to TRBJ1-5; D remains unclear. This CDR3 contains 12 residues. V was cut by 1 base and J by 5 bases, with 3 bases left in between. The germline CDR1 and CDR2 sequences are SGHVS and FQNEAQ. CDR3 amino acids: CASSLVDQPQHF. CDR3 DNA: TGTGCCAGCAGCTTAGTCGATCAGCCCCAGCATTTT. The variable domain in full, completed from reference TRBV7-8 and TRBJ1-5, reads GAGVSQSPRYKVAKRGQDVALRCDPISGHVSLFWYQQALGQGPEFLTYFQNEAQLDKSGLPSDRFFAERPEGSVSTLKIQRTQQEDSAVYLCASSLVDQPQHFGDGTRLSIL.

The J gene is TRBJ1-4, the V gene TRBV29-1; 9 nucleotides match TRBD1. The CDR3 spans 13 residues. V shed 7 bases and J 8 bases; nucleotides not matched to a gene: 8. Looked up from germline, CDR1 is SQVTM and CDR2 is ANQGSEA. CDR3 in DNA: TGCAGCGGCATGGGACAGGGTAGCGAAAAACTGTTTTTT. Its protein is CSGMGQGSEKLFF.

V gene TRBV7-3 combines with J gene TRBJ2-1, with a weak D call TRBD2 (6 bases). The CDR3 totals 15 residues. Trimming took 0 bases from V and 6 from J, leaving 12 bases between them. CDR1 is SGHTA, CDR2 FQGTGA, per germline. The CDR3 DNA reads as TGTGCCAGCAGCTTAACACCTACTAGCTCCAATGAGCAGTTCTTC. It is translated as CASSLTPTSSNEQFF.

V is TRBV19 and J is TRBJ2-3; 7 bases line up with TRBD2. Germline V CDR1 and CDR2: LNHDA, SQIVND (reference sequence). This CDR3 is built from 18 residues. V shed 5 bases, J shed 7 bases, and the junction held 21 bases outside the gene matches. CDR3 loop: CASSQKGQGMMGGYTQYF. CDR3 coding DNA: TGTGCCAGTAGTCAAAAAGGCCAGGGTATGATGGGGGGGTATACGCAGTATTTT.

The rearrangement links TRBV27 to TRBJ1-6, with TRBD1 identical over 9 bases. With V trimmed by 5 bases and J by 7 bases, 6 bases remained unmatched. Germline V gives CDR1 MNHEY, CDR2 SMNVEV (reference sequence). The CDR3 runs 15 residues. Written as DNA, the CDR3 is TGTGCCAGCAGTCCCTGGGACAGGGAAAATTCACCCCTCCACTTT. Its translation: CASSPWDRENSPLHF.

The chain couples TRBV27 to TRBJ2-2; D tentatively fits TRBD1 or TRBD2 (6 bases each). The ends were cut back, 6 bases at V and 4 bases at J, with 18 bases in the middle. The germline V gene encodes CDR1 MNHEY and CDR2 SMNVEV (reference sequence). This CDR3 comprises 16 residues. CDR3 nucleotide sequence: TGTGCCAGCAGGGGCCAGGGGACTTTATCCACCGGGGAGCTGTTTTTT. Amino acids: CASRGQGTLSTGELFF.

The J gene is TRBJ2-7, the V gene TRBV5-3; the match to TRBD2 covers 7 bases. TRBV5-3 is noted as an ORF with a role that remains uncertain. This CDR3 has 16 residues. With 0 bases clipped from V and 0 bases from J, the junction kept 6 bases outside the gene matches. Here the CDR3 reads CARSLVFSGDSYEQYF. The CDR3 nucleotides are TGTGCCAGAAGCTTGGTTTTCAGCGGGGACTCCTACGAGCAGTACTTC.

CDR3 protein: CASSSFGGILQETQYF. CDR3 in DNA: TGTGCCAGCAGCTCCTTTGGGGGGATCCTTCAAGAGACCCAGTACTTC. The rearrangement links TRBV7-9 to TRBJ2-5; D possibly corresponds to TRBD2 (6 bases). V lost 4 bases and J lost 2, with 17 bases in between. Germline V gene sequence: CDR1 SEHNR, CDR2 FQNEAQ (reference sequence). This CDR3 has 16 amino acids.

The genes are TRBV6-1 and TRBJ2-5; 11 nucleotides line up with TRBD2. The CDR3 contains 14 residues. CDR1 and CDR2 (germline): MNHNS, SASEGT. The V and J ends lost 5 bases and 4 bases, in that order; junction bases with no gene match: 3. The CDR3 here is CASSILAGVETQYF. The DNA for the CDR3 is TGTGCCAGCAGTATACTAGCGGGGGTAGAGACCCAGTACTTC.

V usage is TRBV7-9 and J usage is TRBJ2-1, with TRBD2 matching over 8 bases. Germline V gene data show CDR1 as SEHNR and CDR2 as FQNEAQ (reference sequence). This CDR3 has 15 residues. With V trimmed by 5 bases and J by 5 bases, 8 bases remained unmatched. This CDR3 is CASSPPGGEDNEQFF. DNA of the CDR3: TGTGCCAGCAGCCCCCCGGGGGGGGAGGACAATGAGCAGTTCTTC. The full variable domain, completed using reference TRBV7-9 and TRBJ2-1, is DTGVSQNPRHKITKRGQNVTFRCDPISEHNRLYWYRQTLGQGPEFLTYFQNEAQLEKSRLLSDRFSAERPKGSFSTLEIQRTEQGDSAMYLCASSPPGGEDNEQFFGPGTRLTVL.

This chain joins TRBV5-1 and TRBJ2-7, with a tentative D call TRBD1 (5 bases). From germline, CDR1 is SGHRS and CDR2 YFSETQ. Trimming took 4 bases from V and 2 from J, leaving 16 bases between them. There are 15 residues in the CDR3. This chain's CDR3 is CASSARLTAAYEQYF. CDR3 coding DNA: TGCGCCAGCAGCGCACGACTGACAGCAGCCTACGAGCAGTACTTC.

The chain joins TRBV6-1 to TRBJ2-7, with D possibly TRBD2 on 6 matching bases. V lost 6 bases to trimming and J lost 4 bases, with 16 bases between them. Germline V CDR1 and CDR2: MNHNS, SASEGT. The CDR3 has 14 residues. Written as DNA, the CDR3 is TGTGCCAGCAGGGACTGGACTGGGGGGTACGAGCAGTACTTC. It specifies CASRDWTGGYEQYF.

The genes are TRBV5-1 and TRBJ2-7, with D hard to call. The CDR3 has 11 residues. The germline V and J ends were trimmed by 4 bases and 2 bases, with 4 bases remaining between them. In germline, CDR1 is SGHRS, CDR2 YFSETQ. CDR3 loop: CASSGAYEQYF. The CDR3 region has the DNA TGCGCCAGCAGCGGGGCCTACGAGCAGTACTTC.